The 17 T cell receptor beta chains below come from one sample, sequenced in a study of blood T cell repertoires in COVID-19. Sequencing was performed with immunoSEQ multiplex PCR; in TCRdb, only in-frame clones are kept and a portion is missing. The data contain some 73,000 clones, around nine tenths of them seen just once; the ten biggest clones take up 10% to 15%. What was sequenced was peripheral blood. All receptors derive from a woman aged 60-75 years with acute or convalescent COVID-19.

The chain uses TRBV5-4 and TRBJ2-2; the match to TRBD2 covers 10 bases. The CDR3 consists of 16 residues. From germline, CDR1 is SGHNT and CDR2 YYREEE (reference sequence). The V gene end was trimmed by 6 bases and the J gene end by 1 base; junction bases not matched to a gene: 6. The CDR3 bases are TGTGCCAGCACCTTAGCGGGGGGACAGAACACCGGGGAGCTGTTTTTT. Protein: CASTLAGGQNTGELFF.

This sequence joins TRBV5-6 and TRBJ1-1; perhaps TRBD1 as D (6 bases). The CDR3 extends over 13 amino acids. Trimming cost V 4 bases and J 6 bases, with 13 bases left between them. The germline gives CDR1 SGHDT, CDR2 YYEEEE. The DNA of the CDR3 is TGTGCCAGCAGCCCCACAGGGTTCGCTGAAGCTTTCTTT. This translates into CASSPTGFAEAFF.

CDR3 loop: CASSSSGEYGHEQYF. The CDR3 bases are TGTGCCAGCTCATCAAGTGGGGAGTACGGGCACGAGCAGTACTTC. V and J are TRBV19 and TRBJ2-7; perhaps TRBD2 as D (5 bases). The V gene lost 9 bases and the J gene lost 5 bases, with 23 bases spanning the gap. Per germline, CDR1 LNHDA and CDR2 SQIVND (reference sequence). The CDR3 covers 15 residues.

The rearrangement links TRBV5-1 to TRBJ2-7; TRBD2 is a possible D gene (6 bases). Germline V lookup: CDR1 SGHRS, CDR2 YFSETQ. This CDR3 comprises 15 residues. V lost 0 bases, J lost 7 bases, and 17 bases lay in between. This CDR3 reads CASSLEGSGGKEQYF. Written as DNA, the CDR3 is TGCGCCAGCAGCTTGGAAGGCTCTGGCGGGAAGGAGCAGTACTTC.

The chain has TRBV6-1 and TRBJ1-2, with 7 bases aligning to TRBD1. The CDR3 contains 14 residues. The V gene's germline CDR1 is MNHNS and CDR2 SASEGT. Unmatched junction bases numbered 8, after V lost 2 bases and J lost 8 bases. The CDR3 DNA reads as TGTGCCAGCAGTGAAACTAGGACAGGACTCGGCTACACCTTC. Its protein product is CASSETRTGLGYTF.

The rearrangement joins TRBV5-6 to TRBJ2-4; D possibly corresponds to TRBD1 (6 bases). The CDR3 loop spans 16 amino acids. Germline V gene data show CDR1 as SGHDT and CDR2 as YYEEEE. V was clipped by 4 bases and J by 1 base, with 15 bases between them. DNA for the CDR3: TGTGCCAGCAGCCGACAGGTTGTTGGGGCCAAAAACATTCAGTACTTC. It is translated as CASSRQVVGAKNIQYF.

The V gene is TRBV11-2, the J gene TRBJ2-1, with 7 nucleotides matching TRBD2. V shed 6 bases, J shed 4 bases, and the junction held 12 bases outside the gene matches. This CDR3 has 16 amino acids. Germline values: CDR1 SGHAT, CDR2 FQNNGV. The CDR3 loop reads CASSTGGVAIYNEQFF. The CDR3 bases are TGTGCCAGCAGTACGGGGGGTGTGGCCATTTACAATGAGCAGTTCTTC.

About this clone itself: A junction end diverges from the germline sequence, so it may reflect a read error. The genes are TRBV4-1 and TRBJ2-3; TRBD2 aligns across 10 bases. This CDR3 contains 17 residues. CDR1 and CDR2 from the germline V gene are MGHRA and YSYEKL. The CDR3 protein is CASSQAGGARSTDTQYF. As DNA, the CDR3 is TGCGCCAGCAGTCAAGCGGGAGGGGCGCGGAGCACAGATACGCAGTATTTT.

This clone has a single count. V is TRBV15 and J is TRBJ2-3, with D tentatively TRBD2 (6 bases). The CDR3 has 15 residues. Per the germline V gene, CDR1 is LNHNV and CDR2 is YYDKDF (reference sequence). V lost 1 base to trimming and J lost 5 bases, with 13 bases between them. DNA of the CDR3: TGTGCCACCAGCAGAGGGGAGGTTCTTTTAGATACGCAGTATTTT. This codes for CATSRGEVLLDTQYF.

V gene TRBV7-9 combines with J gene TRBJ2-5, with D possibly TRBD2 on 6 matching bases. Germline V gene data show CDR1 as SEHNR and CDR2 as FQNEAQ (reference sequence). V was pared by 4 bases and J by 1 base, with 16 bases between. The CDR3 loop spans 16 amino acids. The CDR3 DNA is TGTGCCAGCAGCTGGGCCCTCCCGGGACTCCAAGAGACCCAGTACTTC. It specifies CASSWALPGLQETQYF.

The chain links TRBV6-5 to TRBJ2-7; D is possibly TRBD1 (5 bases). This CDR3 region has 14 residues. CDR1 and CDR2 (germline): MNHEY, SVGAGI. The ends were cut back, 0 bases at V and 6 bases at J, with 12 bases in the middle. The CDR3 nucleotides read TGTGCCAGCAGTTACTCGAAAGGACACTCCGAGCAGTACTTC. Translation: CASSYSKGHSEQYF.

The J gene is TRBJ1-1, the V gene TRBV5-1; D is possibly TRBD1 (6 bases). V lost 0 bases and J 1 base, leaving 7 bases between the germline ends. This CDR3 is 14 amino acids long. The germline V gene encodes CDR1 SGHRS and CDR2 YFSETQ. The CDR3 bases are TGCGCCAGCAGCTTGGGACAGGAGAACACTGAAGCTTTCTTT. Translation: CASSLGQENTEAFF.

The chain's CDR3 is CASSEAGPYQPQHF. The CDR3 DNA sequence: TGTGCCAGCAGTGAAGCGGGCCCGTATCAGCCCCAGCATTTT. The rearrangement links TRBV6-1 to TRBJ1-5, with D unclear. Germline loops: CDR1 MNHNS, CDR2 SASEGT. V shed 0 bases and J shed 5 bases, with 8 bases lying between them. The CDR3 is 14 residues long.

The chain uses TRBV5-1 and TRBJ2-3, with D tentatively TRBD2 (6 bases). Germline V gene lookup returns CDR1 SGHRS and CDR2 YFSETQ. This CDR3 has 14 residues. The germline V and J ends were trimmed by 0 bases and 6 bases, with 11 bases remaining between them. CDR3 in amino acids: CASSLEAGLDTQYF. Here the CDR3 DNA reads TGCGCCAGCAGCTTGGAGGCGGGGTTGGATACGCAGTATTTT.

This clone has a single count. The CDR3 sequence: CASSPPGQHTEAFF. The DNA of the CDR3 is TGTGCCAGCTCACCACCGGGCCAGCACACTGAAGCTTTCTTT. V is TRBV18 and J is TRBJ1-1; D unresolved. Trimming pared 0 bases from V and 3 bases from J, leaving 8 bases between. This CDR3 has 14 residues. Germline assignment: CDR1 KGHSH and CDR2 LQKENI.

In DNA form, the CDR3 reads TGCGCCAGCAGCGGCTGGGGGCCTCCCACAGATACGCAGTATTTT. Amino acid sequence: CASSGWGPPTDTQYF. The rearrangement uses TRBV5-1 and TRBJ2-3; D might be TRBD1 (6 bases). Germline CDR1 reads SGHRS; CDR2 reads YFSETQ. There are 15 residues in the CDR3. The V end lost 4 bases, the J end lost 2 bases, and 14 bases lay between the germline ends.

J is TRBJ2-1 and V is TRBV5-1, with a possible D match to TRBD2 (6 bases). CDR3 length equals 14 residues. With 0 bases removed from V and 9 bases from J, the gap between germline ends came to 13 bases. In germline, CDR1 is SGHRS, CDR2 YFSETQ. DNA for the CDR3: TGCGCCAGCAGCTTGGGACTAGTCGACGGTGAGCAGTTCTTC. It is translated as CASSLGLVDGEQFF. The full variable domain, in which reference TRBV5-1 and TRBJ2-1 provide the parts outside the CDR3, is KAGVTQTPRYLIKTRGQQVTLSCSPISGHRSVSWYQQTPGQGLQFLFEYFSETQRNKGNFPGRFSGRQFSNSRSEMNVSTLELGDSALYLCASSLGLVDGEQFFGPGTRLTVL.